A selection of T cell receptor beta chains follows, all from one sample in a study of shared clonotypes between healthy human individuals. TCRdb keeps only in-frame clones here, not all; method: immunoSEQ multiplex PCR. This sample has around 700,000 clones, with roughly 70% found just once. What was sequenced was memory CD4+ T cells sorted from blood. Receptor source: a woman between 25 and 40 years old in good health. Each CDR3 is given with its conserved first and last residue. Only some rows state a clone size, as once, few, many or a class for expanded clones.

TRBJ2-7	TRBV5-1	.	CASTPPGLAGVGEQYF
TRBJ2-3	TRBV6-1	few	CASSGRTSGSPDTQYF
TRBJ2-3	TRBV25-1	.	CASSGSGEKAASTDTQYF
TRBJ2-1	TRBV6-4	.	CASSLTSGSYNEQFF
TRBJ2-1	TRBV7-9	.	CASASGLAPYNEQFF
TRBJ2-7	TRBV28	.	CASSFLSHPYEQYF
TRBJ2-3	TRBV11-3	.	CASSPAGGLTDTQYF
TRBJ2-3	TRBV7-2	.	CASSPLGLAFPDTQYF
TRBJ2-2	TRBV7-9	.	CASSLGQGDTGELFF
TRBJ2-7	TRBV6-5	.	CASSRTGYEQYF
TRBJ2-7	TRBV2	.	CASRSSGRDEQYF
TRBJ1-2	TRBV5-5	.	CASSGGNYGYTF
TRBJ2-7	TRBV4-1	few	CASSHPQGTEQYF
TRBJ2-5	TRBV5-1	.	CASSFGQETQYF
TRBJ2-3	TRBV15	many	CATSRGGGSTDTQYF
TRBJ2-7	TRBV28	.	CASSALAGGPYEQYF
TRBJ1-1	TRBV18	.	CASSPMQRNTEAFF
TRBJ1-2	TRBV6-5	.	CASRTGTGTGGYTF
TRBJ1-5	TRBV25-1	.	CASSEGRGDSNQPQHF
TRBJ1-1	TRBV6-5	.	CASSYLSIDPNTEAFF
TRBJ1-2	TRBV28	.	CASSLWTQGKGTQSSRYGYTF
TRBJ2-2	TRBV9	.	CASSLGLAGLAPTGELFF
TRBJ2-7	TRBV2	.	CASSERGSNYEQYF
TRBJ1-5	TRBV19	.	CASSIRGGNPWYSNQPQHF
TRBJ2-7	TRBV28	.	CASSGSAGSYEQYF
TRBJ2-1	TRBV2	few	CASRGGWSYNEQFF
TRBJ1-5	TRBV10-3	.	CAISALEGSDQPQHF
TRBJ2-2	TRBV5-1	.	CASSFPPGELFF
TRBJ1-4	TRBV9	.	CASSPSGQGEKLFF
TRBJ1-5	TRBV19	.	CASSIARDGYSNQPQHF
TRBJ1-5	TRBV5-1	many	CASSLQGLRQPQHF
TRBJ2-1	TRBV7-6	.	CASRKSVGGENEQFF